A single sample gave rise to the 20 T cell receptor beta chains below, sequenced in a study of tumor-infiltrating lymphocytes in oesophageal squamous cell carcinoma. TCRdb re-derived calls from the PCR reads in MiXCR, one entry per CDR3 protein. The top ten hold roughly 14% of the sample, which has about 20,000 distinct CDR3 sequences, 40% to 45% seen once. The sequencing input was normal esophageal tissue next to the tumor. The receptors derive from a male donor with esophageal squamous cell carcinoma.

This clonotype is medium-sized within its sample. This chain connects TRBV7-9 to TRBJ2-3; TRBD2 aligns across 8 bases. Trimming took 0 bases from V and 0 from J; bases not matched to a gene: 8. The V gene's germline CDR1 is SEHNR and CDR2 FQNEAQ (reference sequence). CDR3 length: 18 amino acids. The CDR3 sequence is CASSLAREGVPSTDTQYF. The CDR3 region has the DNA TGTGCCAGCAGCTTAGCTCGGGAGGGCGTACCTAGCACAGATACGCAGTATTTT.

This clonotype was recorded at least ten times. The chain links TRBV7-9 to TRBJ1-1; no reliable D call. The CDR3 loop spans 12 amino acids. Germline CDR1 SEHNR, CDR2 FQNEAQ (reference sequence). Trimming pared 0 bases from V and 11 bases from J, leaving 10 bases between. The CDR3 nucleotides read TGTGCCAGCAGCTTAGCGCCTCTGCGGGCTTTCTTT. Translation gives CASSLAPLRAFF.

The genes are TRBV11-2 and TRBJ2-1; TRBD2 matches 10 bases. Losses at the gene ends were 5 bases for V and 7 bases for J; bases not matched to a gene: 5. CDR3 length: 14 amino acids. Germline loops: CDR1 SGHAT, CDR2 FQNNGV. The CDR3 DNA follows: TGTGCCAGCAGCCTAGCGGGAGAGTGGAATGAGCAGTTCTTC. Its protein is CASSLAGEWNEQFF.

This chain uses TRBV12-3 or TRBV12-4 with TRBJ2-3; perhaps TRBD1 as D (5 bases). This CDR3 contains 12 residues. V lost 5 bases to trimming and J lost 12 bases, with 15 bases between them. The CDR3, as DNA: TGTGCCAGCAGTCACCCTTCAGGGCCCCAGTATTTT. Protein: CASSHPSGPQYF.

This chain links TRBV7-2 with TRBJ2-5; D may be TRBD2 (9 bases). Trimming shortened V by 5 bases and J by 11 bases, and 27 bases separated the two germline ends. The CDR3 covers 16 residues. CDR1 is SGHTA and CDR2 is FQGNSA in the germline V gene. The chain's CDR3 is CASSLSGGTGYNEQYF. The CDR3 DNA is TGTGCCAGCAGCCTCAGCGGGGGGACAGGCTACAATGAGCAGTACTTC.

The chain is built from TRBV11-2 and TRBJ2-5; possibly TRBD2 for D (6 bases). The end of the DNA is better explained by TRBJ2-1, so the J call may be wrong. The CDR3 is 15 amino acids. CDR1 and CDR2 (germline): SGHAT, FQNNGV. In DNA form, the CDR3 reads TGTGCCAGCAGCCCCTCGCGGGGTTCATACAATGAGCAGTTCTTC. Protein: CASSPSRGSYNEQFF.

In its sample, this clonotype ranks as medium-sized. This rearrangement joins TRBV12-3 or TRBV12-4 to TRBJ2-1, with D possibly TRBD1 on 5 matching bases. CDR3 length: 11 amino acids. V dropped 6 bases and J dropped 10 bases, with 10 bases sitting between them. The CDR3 here is CASSQGREQFF. As DNA, the CDR3 is TGTGCCAGCAGCCAGGGAAGGGAGCAGTTCTTC.

This chain joins TRBV7-6 and TRBJ2-2, with 9 bases identical to TRBD2. The V gene end was trimmed by 2 bases and the J gene end by 4 bases; junction bases not matched to a gene: 2. CDR1 and CDR2 (germline): SGHVS, FNYEAQ. The CDR3 has 15 amino acids. The CDR3 here is CASSLSGGTTGELFF. The CDR3 nucleotides are TGTGCCAGCAGCTTAAGCGGGGGGACCACCGGGGAGCTGTTTTTT.

This clonotype was recorded once. The rearrangement links TRBV7-6 to TRBJ2-5, with TRBD1 matching 8 bases. Germline-derived CDR1 and CDR2 are SGHVS and FNYEAQ. V was pared by 2 bases and J by 11 bases, with 16 bases of the junction left unmatched. This CDR3 comprises 16 residues. In nucleotides, the CDR3 is TGTGCCAGCAGCTTAATCGGGCCAGGGGGCTACAATGAGCAGTACTTC. The encoded protein is CASSLIGPGGYNEQYF.

This clonotype was seen repeatedly, ten times or more. A read error may explain this, as a much larger clone is one base away. V is TRBV5-7 and J is TRBJ2-7; D gene uncertain. TRBV5-7 is annotated as an ORF whose role is uncertain. The CDR3 is made up of 14 amino acids. Trimming took 2 bases from V and 7 from J, leaving 16 bases between them. The chain's CDR3 is CASSFLSGYNEQYF. In DNA form, the CDR3 reads TGTGCCAGCAGCTTTTTATCGGGCTACAATGAGCAGTACTTC.

This rearrangement joins TRBV6-6 to TRBJ2-6, with D perhaps assigned TRBD1 or TRBD2 (5 bases each). Deletions cut 7 bases from V and 1 base from J, with 14 bases between. The CDR3 spans 16 residues. Per germline, CDR1 MNHNY and CDR2 SVGAGI (reference sequence). The CDR3 is CASTAIEGSGANVLTF. CDR3 coding DNA: TGTGCCAGCACCGCGATCGAGGGGTCTGGGGCCAACGTCCTGACTTTC.

This clonotype was detected a few times. Since no conserved phenylalanine or tryptophan closes the CDR3, a read error is the likely cause. The DNA is left out, because the CDR3 cannot be placed on it with certainty; the CDR3 is given as TCRdb lists it. The chain uses TRBV7-2 and TRBJ2-1; the DNA was not compared with TRBD1, the D call given in the table. Per germline, CDR1 SGHTA and CDR2 FQGNSA. The CDR3 adds up to 16 amino acids, both ends counted. This CDR3 reads CASSLAQGAYGYTFGS.

The table lists this clonotype with a few counts. The CDR3 does not close with the conserved phenylalanine or tryptophan, likely indicating a read error. The DNA is omitted, as the CDR3 cannot be located on it reliably, and the CDR3 follows TCRdb's listing. The V gene is TRBV6-1, the J gene TRBJ1-1. The CDR3 comprises 18 residues, both ends counted. Germline loops: CDR1 MNHNS, CDR2 SASEGT. CDR3 amino acids: CASTVYSGRGTMSSSSAP.

By its share, this clonotype is medium-sized (0.01 to 0.1%). The chain has TRBV7-2 and TRBJ2-7; D unresolved. The CDR3 has 15 residues. Germline V gene lookup returns CDR1 SGHTA and CDR2 FQGNSA. V gave up 5 bases and J gave up 0 bases, with 14 bases separating them. The CDR3 region is CASSDTGTRSYEQYF. CDR3 DNA: TGTGCCAGCAGCGATACGGGTACACGCTCCTACGAGCAGTACTTC.

This clonotype is categorized as medium-sized. The rearrangement uses TRBV7-2 and TRBJ2-1; D is unclear. The CDR3 runs 14 residues. Germline V gives CDR1 SGHTA, CDR2 FQGNSA. Trimming cost V 5 bases and J 1 base, with 9 bases left between them. CDR3 in DNA: TGTGCCAGCAGCGCATACGGATCCTACAATGAGCAGTTCTTC. Its translation is CASSAYGSYNEQFF.

The chain joins TRBV29-1 to TRBJ2-1; D possibly corresponds to TRBD2 (5 bases). The CDR3 contains 13 residues. V lost 6 bases to trimming and J lost 4 bases, with 13 bases between them. Per germline, CDR1 SQVTM and CDR2 ANQGSEA. CDR3 in DNA: TGCAGCGTAGGTCTAGCCGAATACAATGAGCAGTTCTTC. Protein: CSVGLAEYNEQFF.

This clonotype came up a few times. The J gene is TRBJ2-3, the V gene TRBV27; the D call may be TRBD1 or TRBD2 (5 bases each). Trimming stripped 5 bases from V and 8 bases from J, with 20 bases between. From germline, CDR1 is MNHEY and CDR2 SMNVEV (reference sequence). The CDR3 has 15 residues. Here the CDR3 DNA reads TGTGCCAGCAGTCCGGGACGAATGAGGTCAGGTACGCAGTATTTT. Amino acid sequence: CASSPGRMRSGTQYF.

This clonotype was seen many times. The rearrangement uses TRBV6-1 and TRBJ2-7; TRBD1 is a possible D gene (5 bases). CDR1 and CDR2 (germline): MNHNS, SASEGT. This CDR3 has 15 residues. Trimming removed 7 bases from V and 0 bases from J, with 16 bases in between. CDR3 protein: CASKQERPVSYEQYF. In DNA form, the CDR3 reads TGTGCCAGCAAACAGGAGCGCCCAGTCTCCTACGAGCAGTACTTC.

Worth noting for this clonotype: The CDR3 carries no conserved terminal phenylalanine or tryptophan, so it likely arises from a read error. The DNA is left out, because the CDR3 cannot be placed on it with certainty; the CDR3 is given as TCRdb lists it. V and J are TRBV28 and TRBJ2-6; the table's D call of TRBD1 was not tested on the DNA. CDR1 and CDR2 from the germline V gene are MDHEN and SYDVKM. The CDR3 contains 15 residues when both ends are counted. The CDR3 reads CASLRDRSYEQYFGA.

This clonotype was seen at least ten times. This could be a read error, since a much larger clone is one nucleotide away. The gene calls are TRBV12-3 or TRBV12-4 and TRBJ2-3; TRBD1 is a possible D gene (6 bases). The CDR3 extends over 12 amino acids. V lost 5 bases and J lost 14, with 17 bases in between. This CDR3 reads CASSQGTGELYF. For the CDR3, the DNA is TGTGCCAGCAGTCAGGGGACCGGGGAGCTGTATTTT.